This section outlines one T cell receptor (beta chain) sequence together with its context. The sample comes from a study of blood T cell repertoires in COVID-19. Study details: Sites across the United States, Italy and Spain contributed samples from acute and convalescent COVID-19. T cells, B-cell-depleted T cells, or PBMCs provided the cDNA or gDNA that served as material.

Germline lookup yields CDR1 LGHDT and CDR2 YNNKEL (reference sequence). The CDR3 sequence is 14 residues long. Trimming took 2 bases from V and 8 from J; bases not matched to a gene: 7. In the original analysis: Scientists estimated how many nucleated cells there were by amplifying reference gene primers. Assay: immunoSEQ multiplex PCR; the TCRdb copy retains only in-frame clones and omits some. That table supplies the V and J calls and clone size; D and trimming were determined from the DNA. Here the sample spans hundreds of thousands of clones, 65% to 90% being singletons. The specimen was peripheral blood. This sequence joins TRBV3-1 (or the pseudogene TRBV3-2) and TRBJ1-2; the match to TRBD1 covers 8 bases. The receptor comes from a woman in her sixties or seventies with COVID-19, enrolled during active disease. CDR3 coding DNA: TGTGCCAGCAGCCAACAGGGGGCGATTCTGGGCTACACCTTC. It codes for CASSQQGAILGYTF.